This T cell receptor (beta chain) is from a study of CD8 T cells in ankylosing spondylitis. Broader study findings: Significant enrichment of disease-linked clones was reported in matched ankylosing spondylitis synovial fluid. Peripheral blood held disease-linked clones only at relatively low frequency, and these were CD8+. Typical of ankylosing spondylitis blood, it appeared, was a TCR beta motif of fewer than 10 highly homologous variants.

J lost 4 bases, V lost 5 bases, and 7 bases had no gene match. CDR1 and CDR2 (germline): MNHNS, SASEGT. There are 15 residues in the CDR3. Library preparation for TCR beta used quantitative 5'-RACE with molecular barcodes. TCRdb re-analysed the 5' RACE reads in MiXCR, keeping a single row per CDR3 protein. This sample has 200,000 to 250,000 distinct CDR3 sequences, with about 17% found just once. To note about this clonotype: Antigen unknown.

The sequence derives from a male donor with ankylosing spondylitis. V gene TRBV6-1 combines with J gene TRBJ2-1; TRBD2 matches at 8 bases. Sample: blood, either unsorted or a sorted T cell fraction (not recorded which). The CDR3, as DNA: TGTGCCAGCAGTCTAAGCGGGGGTAATTACAATGAGCAGTTCTTC. The encoded protein is CASSLSGGNYNEQFF.